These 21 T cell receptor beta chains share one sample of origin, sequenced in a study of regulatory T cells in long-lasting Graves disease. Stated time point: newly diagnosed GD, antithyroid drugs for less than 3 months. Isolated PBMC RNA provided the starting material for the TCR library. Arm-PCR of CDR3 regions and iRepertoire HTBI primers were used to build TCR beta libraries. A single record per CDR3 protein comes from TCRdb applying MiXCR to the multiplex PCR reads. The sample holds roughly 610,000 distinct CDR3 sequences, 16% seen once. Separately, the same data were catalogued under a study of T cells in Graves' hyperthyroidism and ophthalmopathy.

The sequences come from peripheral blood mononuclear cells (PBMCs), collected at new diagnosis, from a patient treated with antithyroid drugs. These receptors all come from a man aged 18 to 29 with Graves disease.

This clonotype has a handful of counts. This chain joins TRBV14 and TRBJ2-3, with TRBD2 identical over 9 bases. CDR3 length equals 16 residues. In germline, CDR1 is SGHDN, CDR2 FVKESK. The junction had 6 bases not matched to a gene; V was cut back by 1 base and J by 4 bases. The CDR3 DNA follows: TGTGCCAGCAGCCAAGGCGTAGCGGGAGTCGCAGATACGCAGTATTTT. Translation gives CASSQGVAGVADTQYF. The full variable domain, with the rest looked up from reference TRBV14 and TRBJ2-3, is EAGVTQFPSHSVIEKGQTVTLRCDPISGHDNLYWYRRVMGKEIKFLLHFVKESKQDESGMPNNRFLAERTGGTYSTLKVQPAELEDSGVYFCASSQGVAGVADTQYFGPGTRLTVL.

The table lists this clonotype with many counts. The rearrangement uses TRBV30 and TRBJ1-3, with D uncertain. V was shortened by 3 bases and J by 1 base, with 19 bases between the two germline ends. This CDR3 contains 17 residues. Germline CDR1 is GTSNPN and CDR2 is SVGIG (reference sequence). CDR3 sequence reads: CAWSPGPIRLSGNTIYF. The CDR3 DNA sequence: TGTGCCTGGAGCCCAGGACCTATTAGACTGTCTGGAAACACCATATATTTT.

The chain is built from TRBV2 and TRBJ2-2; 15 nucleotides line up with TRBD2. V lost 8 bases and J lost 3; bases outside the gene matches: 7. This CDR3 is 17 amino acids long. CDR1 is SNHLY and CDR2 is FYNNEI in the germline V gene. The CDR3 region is CASGGLAGGPHTGELFF. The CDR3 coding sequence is TGTGCCAGCGGAGGACTAGCGGGAGGGCCCCACACCGGGGAGCTGTTTTTT.

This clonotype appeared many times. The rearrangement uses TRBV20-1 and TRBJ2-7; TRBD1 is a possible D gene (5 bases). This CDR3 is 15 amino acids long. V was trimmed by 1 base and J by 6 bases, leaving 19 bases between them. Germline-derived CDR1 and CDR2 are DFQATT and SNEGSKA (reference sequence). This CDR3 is CSARGIGRASAEQYF. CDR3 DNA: TGCAGTGCTAGAGGGATCGGCAGGGCCTCCGCCGAGCAGTACTTC.

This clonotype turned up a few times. The CDR3, as DNA: TGTGCCAGCAGCTCCAGCTTAGCCTCCACCTACAATGAGCAGTTCTTC. Translated: CASSSSLASTYNEQFF. The chain recombines TRBV11-2 with TRBJ2-1; D remains ambiguous. Germline V gene sequence: CDR1 SGHAT, CDR2 FQNNGV. The CDR3 consists of 16 residues. Between the trimmed V and J ends, which lost 4 bases and 2 bases, there was a span of 15 bases.

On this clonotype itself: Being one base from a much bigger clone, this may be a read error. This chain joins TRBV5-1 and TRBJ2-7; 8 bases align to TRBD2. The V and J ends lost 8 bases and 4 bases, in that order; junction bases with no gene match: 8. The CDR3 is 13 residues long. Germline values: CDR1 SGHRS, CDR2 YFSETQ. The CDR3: CARATSEKYEQYF. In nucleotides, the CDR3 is TGCGCCAGGGCGACTAGCGAGAAATACGAGCAGTACTTC.

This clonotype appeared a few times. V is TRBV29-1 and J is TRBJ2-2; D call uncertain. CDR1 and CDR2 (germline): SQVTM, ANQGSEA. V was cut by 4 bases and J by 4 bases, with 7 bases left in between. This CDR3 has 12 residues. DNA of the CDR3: TGCAGCGTTGGCGGTTCCACCGGGGAGCTGTTTTTT. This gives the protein CSVGGSTGELFF.

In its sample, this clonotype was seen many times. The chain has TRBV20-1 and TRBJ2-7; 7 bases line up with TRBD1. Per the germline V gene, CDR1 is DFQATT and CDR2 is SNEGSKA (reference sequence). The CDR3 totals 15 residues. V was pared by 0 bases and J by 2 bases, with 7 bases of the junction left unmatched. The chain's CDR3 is CSARDHRGFTYEQYF. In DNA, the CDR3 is TGCAGTGCTAGAGATCACAGGGGATTCACCTACGAGCAGTACTTC.

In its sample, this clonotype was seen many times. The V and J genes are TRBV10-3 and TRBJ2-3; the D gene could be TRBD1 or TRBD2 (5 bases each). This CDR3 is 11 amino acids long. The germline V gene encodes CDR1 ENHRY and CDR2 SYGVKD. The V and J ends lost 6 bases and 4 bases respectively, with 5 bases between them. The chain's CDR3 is CAIRGPDTQYF. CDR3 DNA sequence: TGTGCCATCAGGGGACCAGATACGCAGTATTTT.

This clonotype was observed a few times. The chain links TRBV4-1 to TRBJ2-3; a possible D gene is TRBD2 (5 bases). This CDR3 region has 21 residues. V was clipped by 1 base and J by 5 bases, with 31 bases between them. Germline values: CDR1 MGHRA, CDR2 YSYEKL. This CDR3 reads CASSQVRIEGLFPSGGDTQYF. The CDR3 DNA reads TGCGCCAGCAGCCAAGTAAGGATTGAGGGCCTCTTCCCATCGGGCGGAGATACGCAGTATTTT.

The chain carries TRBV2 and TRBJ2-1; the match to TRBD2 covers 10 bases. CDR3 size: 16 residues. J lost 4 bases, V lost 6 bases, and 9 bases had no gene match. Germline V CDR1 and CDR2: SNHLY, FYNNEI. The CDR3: CASRDGTSERYNEQFF. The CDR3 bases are TGTGCCAGCAGGGATGGGACTAGCGAGAGGTACAATGAGCAGTTCTTC.

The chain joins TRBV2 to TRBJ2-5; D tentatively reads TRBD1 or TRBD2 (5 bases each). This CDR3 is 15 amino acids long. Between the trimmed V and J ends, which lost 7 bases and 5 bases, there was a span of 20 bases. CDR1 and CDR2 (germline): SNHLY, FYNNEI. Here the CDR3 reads CASIQGHTRGETQYF. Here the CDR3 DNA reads TGTGCCAGCATCCAAGGACATACCCGAGGGGAGACCCAGTACTTC.

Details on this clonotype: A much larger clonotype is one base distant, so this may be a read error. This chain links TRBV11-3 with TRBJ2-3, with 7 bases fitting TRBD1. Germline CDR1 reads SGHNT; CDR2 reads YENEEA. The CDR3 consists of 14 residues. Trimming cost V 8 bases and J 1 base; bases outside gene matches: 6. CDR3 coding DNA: TGTGCCAGCGGGGACAGAGGTCGCACAGATACGCAGTATTTT. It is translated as CASGDRGRTDTQYF.

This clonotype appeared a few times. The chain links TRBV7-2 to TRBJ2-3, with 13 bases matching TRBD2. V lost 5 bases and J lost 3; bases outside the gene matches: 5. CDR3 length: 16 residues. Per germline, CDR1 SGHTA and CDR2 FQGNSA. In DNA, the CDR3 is TGTGCCAGCAGCGCCTTGGGACTAGCGGGAACAGATACGCAGTATTTT. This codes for CASSALGLAGTDTQYF.

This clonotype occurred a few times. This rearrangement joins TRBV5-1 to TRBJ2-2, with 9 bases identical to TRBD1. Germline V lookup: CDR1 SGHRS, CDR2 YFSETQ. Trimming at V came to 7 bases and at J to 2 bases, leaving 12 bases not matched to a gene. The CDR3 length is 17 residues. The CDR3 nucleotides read TGCGCCAGCGAAAGAACCGGGACAGGGATAAACACCGGGGAGCTGTTTTTT. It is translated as CASERTGTGINTGELFF.

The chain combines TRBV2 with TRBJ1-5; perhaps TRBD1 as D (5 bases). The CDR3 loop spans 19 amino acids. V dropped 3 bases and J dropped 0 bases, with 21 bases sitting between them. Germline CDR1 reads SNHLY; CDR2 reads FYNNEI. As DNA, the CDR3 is TGTGCCAGCAGTGACCGGGTCAGGGCCAGGCATAATAGCAATCAGCCCCAGCATTTT. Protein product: CASSDRVRARHNSNQPQHF.

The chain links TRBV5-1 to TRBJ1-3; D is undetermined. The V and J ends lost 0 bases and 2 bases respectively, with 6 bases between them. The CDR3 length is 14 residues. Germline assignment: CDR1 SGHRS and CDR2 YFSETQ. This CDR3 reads CASSLETTGNTIYF. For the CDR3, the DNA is TGCGCCAGCAGCTTGGAGACAACTGGAAACACCATATATTTT.

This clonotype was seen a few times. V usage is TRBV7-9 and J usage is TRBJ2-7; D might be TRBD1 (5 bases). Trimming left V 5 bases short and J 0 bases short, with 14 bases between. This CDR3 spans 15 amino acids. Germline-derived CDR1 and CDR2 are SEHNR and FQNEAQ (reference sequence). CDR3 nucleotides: TGTGCCAGCAGCGCCGCAGCAGGGCCCTCCTACGAGCAGTACTTC. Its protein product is CASSAAAGPSYEQYF.

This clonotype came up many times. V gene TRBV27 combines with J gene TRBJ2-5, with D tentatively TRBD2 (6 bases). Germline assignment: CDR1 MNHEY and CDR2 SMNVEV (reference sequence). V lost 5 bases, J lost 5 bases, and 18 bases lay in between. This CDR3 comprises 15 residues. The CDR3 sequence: CASSPSPGGWETQYF. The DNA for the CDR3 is TGTGCCAGCAGTCCCTCCCCCGGGGGTTGGGAGACCCAGTACTTC.

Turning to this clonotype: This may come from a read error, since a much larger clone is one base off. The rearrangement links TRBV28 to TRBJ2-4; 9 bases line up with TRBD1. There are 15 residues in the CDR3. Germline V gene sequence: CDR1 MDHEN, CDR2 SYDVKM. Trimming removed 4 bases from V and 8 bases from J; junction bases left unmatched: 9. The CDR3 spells CASSSTGTGWYIQYF. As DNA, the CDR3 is TGTGCCAGCAGTTCAACCGGGACAGGGTGGTACATTCAGTACTTC.

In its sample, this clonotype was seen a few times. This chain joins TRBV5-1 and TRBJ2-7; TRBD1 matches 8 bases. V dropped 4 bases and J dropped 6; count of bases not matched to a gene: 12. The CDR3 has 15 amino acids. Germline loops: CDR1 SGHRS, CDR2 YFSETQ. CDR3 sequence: CASSLQGASVGEQYF. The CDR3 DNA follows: TGCGCCAGCAGCCTTCAGGGGGCGTCTGTCGGCGAGCAGTACTTC.